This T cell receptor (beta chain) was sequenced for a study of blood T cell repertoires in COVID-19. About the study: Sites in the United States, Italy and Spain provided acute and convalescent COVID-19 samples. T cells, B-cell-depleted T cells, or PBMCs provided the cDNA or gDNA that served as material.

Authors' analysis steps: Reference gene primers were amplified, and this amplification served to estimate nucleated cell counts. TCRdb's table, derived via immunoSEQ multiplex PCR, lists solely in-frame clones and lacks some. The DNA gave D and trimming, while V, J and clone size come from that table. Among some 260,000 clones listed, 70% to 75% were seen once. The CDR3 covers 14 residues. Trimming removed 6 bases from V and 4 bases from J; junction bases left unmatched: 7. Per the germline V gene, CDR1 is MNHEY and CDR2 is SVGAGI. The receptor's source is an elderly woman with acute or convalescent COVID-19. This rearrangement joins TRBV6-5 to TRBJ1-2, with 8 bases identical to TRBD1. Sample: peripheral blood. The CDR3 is CASSPTGEGYGYTF. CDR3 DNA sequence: TGTGCCAGCAGCCCGACAGGGGAAGGCTATGGCTACACCTTC.